This record covers a single TCR beta chain. The data stem from a study of blood T cell repertoires in COVID-19. Trimming removed 0 bases at V and 4 bases at J, with 13 bases between. CDR1 MNHEY and CDR2 SVGAGI come from the germline V gene. The CDR3 length is 15 residues. Using immunoSEQ multiplex PCR, the repertoire was profiled, and TCRdb retains in-frame clones only, with some absent. The sample lists fewer than 110,000 clones; 84% were seen once. The specimen was peripheral blood. The origin of this receptor is a human donor in a cohort sampled during active or convalescent COVID-19. The gene calls are TRBV6-5 and TRBJ2-7; tentatively, D is TRBD2 (5 bases). The CDR3 coding sequence is TGTGCCAGCAGTTACTCTGCAGCCCGGGGTTACGAGCAGTACTTC. This gives the protein CASSYSAARGYEQYF.